What follows are 24 T cell receptor beta chains derived from one specimen sequenced in a study of cytomegalovirus exposure and HLA in healthy donors. Use of 60 Vbeta and 13 Jbeta primers characterized the PCR. Generated by immunoSEQ multiplex PCR, the TCRdb table keeps only in-frame clones and is missing some. The sample lists 300,000 or so clones, 84% seen once, with 1.5% to 2.5% in the top ten. The sample consisted of PBMCs. All receptors come from a woman aged 35 to 49 in good health and CMV-seropositive.

The CDR3 sequence is CATKAWDKNTEAFF. CDR3 DNA sequence: TGTGCCACCAAAGCGTGGGACAAGAACACTGAAGCTTTCTTT. The chain recombines TRBV11-3 with TRBJ1-1, with TRBD1 as a possible D gene (6 bases). The CDR3 extends over 14 amino acids. CDR1 is SGHNT, CDR2 YENEEA, per germline. Trimming shortened V by 10 bases and J by 1 base, and 16 bases separated the two germline ends.

CDR3 sequence reads: CASSGTEPSNQPQHF. The CDR3, as DNA: TGTGCCAGCAGTGGGACAGAACCTAGCAATCAGCCCCAGCATTTT. The chain joins TRBV6-5 to TRBJ1-5; TRBD1 aligns across 7 bases. Germline loops: CDR1 MNHEY, CDR2 SVGAGI. The CDR3 sequence is 15 residues long. V was clipped by 5 bases and J by 0 bases; unmatched bases: 4.

V gene TRBV4-2 combines with J gene TRBJ2-3; tentatively, D is TRBD2 (6 bases). Germline lookup yields CDR1 LGHNA and CDR2 YNFKEQ. V was clipped by 0 bases and J by 2 bases, with 12 bases between them. The CDR3 is 16 residues long. Here the CDR3 reads CASSQDLLALTDTQYF. The CDR3 DNA is TGTGCCAGCAGCCAAGATCTACTAGCACTCACAGATACGCAGTATTTT.

This chain connects TRBV18 to TRBJ2-5; 9 bases fit TRBD2. The DNA matches TRBJ2-7 better at its end, which makes the J call doubtful. Germline values: CDR1 KGHSH, CDR2 LQKENI. CDR3 length equals 14 residues. The CDR3 DNA reads TGTGCCAGCTCACCCCTAGCGGGGCCCGCCGAGCAGTACTTC. Translating gives CASSPLAGPAEQYF.

This sequence joins TRBV27 and TRBJ2-2, with TRBD2 identical over 7 bases. CDR1 is MNHEY and CDR2 is SMNVEV in the germline V gene (reference sequence). CDR3 length equals 17 residues. V shed 5 bases, J shed 2 bases, and the junction held 11 bases outside the gene matches. The CDR3 loop reads CASSAKWTRTNTGELFF. The CDR3 DNA reads as TGTGCCAGCAGTGCTAAATGGACTAGAACTAACACCGGGGAGCTGTTTTTT.

The chain combines TRBV19 with TRBJ1-5, with D maybe TRBD1 (5 bases). Germline CDR1 and CDR2: LNHDA and SQIVND (reference sequence). V lost 7 bases and J 2 bases, leaving 12 bases between the germline ends. The CDR3 covers 14 residues. In DNA, the CDR3 is TGTGCCAGTAAGATAGCGGGGGGCAATCAGCCCCAGCATTTT. Protein: CASKIAGGNQPQHF.

The CDR3 here is CAWSVPGAWGYTF. CDR3 DNA: TGTGCCTGGAGTGTCCCAGGGGCCTGGGGCTACACCTTC. The V gene is TRBV30, the J gene TRBJ1-2; perhaps TRBD1 as D (6 bases). Germline CDR1 is GTSNPN and CDR2 is SVGIG (reference sequence). The length of the CDR3 is 13 residues. The V end lost 0 bases, the J end lost 8 bases, and 13 bases lay between the germline ends.

The chain links TRBV5-1 to TRBJ1-3; D perhaps matches TRBD1 (5 bases). The CDR3 is 15 amino acids. The V end lost 0 bases, the J end lost 2 bases, and 9 bases lay between the germline ends. Germline V lookup: CDR1 SGHRS, CDR2 YFSETQ. CDR3 nucleotides: TGCGCCAGCAGCTTGGTAGGGGTCGCTGGAAACACCATATATTTT. It translates to CASSLVGVAGNTIYF.

This chain connects TRBV7-9 to TRBJ2-5, with D possibly TRBD2 on 6 matching bases. The germline gives CDR1 SEHNR, CDR2 FQNEAQ (reference sequence). This CDR3 is 16 amino acids long. V was trimmed by 5 bases and J by 1 base, leaving 17 bases between them. Here the CDR3 reads CASSPSVGGPQETQYF. The CDR3 DNA is TGTGCCAGCAGCCCGAGCGTTGGAGGGCCCCAAGAGACCCAGTACTTC.

The gene calls are TRBV9 and TRBJ2-7, with 10 bases matching TRBD2. V trimming: 4 bases; J trimming: 3 bases; junction bases outside the gene matches: 7. Germline V lookup: CDR1 SGDLS, CDR2 YYNGEE. The CDR3 runs 15 residues. The CDR3, as DNA: TGTGCCAGCAGCCCTGGACTAGCGGAACTCTACGAGCAGTACTTC. Encoded protein: CASSPGLAELYEQYF. Together with reference TRBV9 and TRBJ2-7, the CDR3 gives the full variable domain: DSGVTQTPKHLITATGQRVTLRCSPRSGDLSVYWYQQSLDQGLQFLIQYYNGEERAKGNILERFSAQQFPDLHSELNLSSLELGDSALYFCASSPGLAELYEQYFGPGTRLTVT.

The gene calls are TRBV30 and TRBJ1-1; perhaps TRBD1 as D (6 bases). Germline V CDR1 and CDR2: GTSNPN, SVGIG (reference sequence). V gave up 5 bases and J gave up 6 bases, with 13 bases separating them. This CDR3 has 12 residues. The CDR3 spells CAWSPGHSEAFF. The DNA for the CDR3 is TGTGCCTGGTCGCCGGGACACTCTGAAGCTTTCTTT.

This rearrangement joins TRBV6-5 to TRBJ1-2; 7 bases align to TRBD1. This CDR3 comprises 14 residues. Unmatched junction bases numbered 13, after V lost 7 bases and J lost 8 bases. Per germline, CDR1 MNHEY and CDR2 SVGAGI. Written as DNA, the CDR3 is TGTGCCAGCATCAACAGGGGCCGAGGGCTCGGCTACACCTTC. As protein: CASINRGRGLGYTF.

This chain joins TRBV7-2 and TRBJ1-1; D gene ambiguous. V lost 1 base and J lost 4, with 10 bases in between. Germline assignment: CDR1 SGHTA and CDR2 FQGNSA. CDR3 length: 14 residues. CDR3 coding DNA: TGTGCCAGCAGCTTAGAGTATGTGGCCACTGAAGCTTTCTTT. Amino acids: CASSLEYVATEAFF. The variable domain in full, with the rest retrieved from reference TRBV7-2 and TRBJ1-1, is GAGVSQSPSNKVTEKGKDVELRCDPISGHTALYWYRQSLGQGLEFLIYFQGNSAPDKSGLPSDRFSAERTGGSVSTLTIQRTQQEDSAVYLCASSLEYVATEAFFGQGTRLTVV.

The J gene is TRBJ1-1, the V gene TRBV30, with 7 bases that match TRBD1. Germline trimming cut 8 bases from V and 5 bases from J; bases unmatched to any gene: 8. Germline-derived CDR1 and CDR2 are GTSNPN and SVGIG (reference sequence). The CDR3 runs 12 residues. The CDR3 DNA reads as TGTGCCGGATGGGACAGATGGACTGAAGCTTTCTTT. Protein: CAGWDRWTEAFF.

This clone was seen only a few times. The V call is TRBV28, the J call TRBJ2-5, with D perhaps TRBD1 (6 bases). CDR3 length equals 15 residues. V lost 3 bases and J lost 3, with 14 bases in between. Per the germline V gene, CDR1 is MDHEN and CDR2 is SYDVKM. In DNA, the CDR3 is TGTGCCAGCAGTTTGCAGGGGAGTGGAAAAGAGACCCAGTACTTC. As protein: CASSLQGSGKETQYF.

The gene calls are TRBV28 and TRBJ2-1; 10 bases are shared with TRBD2. The CDR3 sequence is 14 residues long. CDR1 is MDHEN, CDR2 SYDVKM, per germline. The J segment lost 6 bases and the V segment lost 7 bases, leaving 6 bases of the junction unmatched. The CDR3 DNA follows: TGTGCCAGCATGCTAGCGGGAGTCACCAATGAGCAGTTCTTC. Protein sequence: CASMLAGVTNEQFF.

This sequence joins TRBV28 and TRBJ1-5, with D possibly being TRBD1 (5 bases). The CDR3 consists of 14 residues. The ends were cut back, 9 bases at V and 4 bases at J, with 16 bases in the middle. Germline loops: CDR1 MDHEN, CDR2 SYDVKM. CDR3 sequence (DNA): TGTGCCAGTAGTACAGGCGTGGGGAATCAGCCCCAGCATTTT. It encodes CASSTGVGNQPQHF.

The chain uses TRBV5-6 and TRBJ1-5, with 7 bases aligning to TRBD1. Looked up from germline, CDR1 is SGHDT and CDR2 is YYEEEE. The CDR3 has 18 amino acids. J lost 5 bases, V lost 3 bases, and 17 bases had no gene match. In nucleotides, the CDR3 is TGTGCCAGCAGCTGGGGAACAGGGGCCTCGGTAGACGATCAGCCCCAGCATTTT. It is translated as CASSWGTGASVDDQPQHF.

This clone has a single count. The V call is TRBV30, the J call TRBJ2-1, with TRBD1 matching 9 bases. The trim removed 0 bases at V and 6 bases at J, leaving 6 bases unmatched. Per the germline V gene, CDR1 is GTSNPN and CDR2 is SVGIG (reference sequence). CDR3 length: 15 residues. CDR3 in DNA: TGTGCCTGGAGTGTCGGGGGGACAGGGTCCAATGAGCAGTTCTTC. Protein product: CAWSVGGTGSNEQFF.

CDR3 region: CASSFGTSGSRYNEQFF. In DNA form, the CDR3 reads TGTGCCAGCAGTTTCGGGACTAGCGGGAGTAGGTACAATGAGCAGTTCTTC. This chain links TRBV27 with TRBJ2-1, with 14 bases lining up with TRBD2. CDR1 and CDR2 (germline): MNHEY, SMNVEV (reference sequence). Germline trimming cut 3 bases from V and 4 bases from J; bases unmatched to any gene: 5. CDR3 length equals 17 residues.

This rearrangement joins TRBV9 to TRBJ2-1; no clear D. Germline V gene lookup returns CDR1 SGDLS and CDR2 YYNGEE. CDR3 size: 17 residues. V was pared by 0 bases and J by 5 bases, with 18 bases between. The CDR3 loop reads CASSVGSGVVYHNEQFF. CDR3 in DNA: TGTGCCAGCAGCGTAGGAAGTGGTGTGGTCTATCACAATGAGCAGTTCTTC.

This CDR3 is CASSPTWGDSGNTIYF. CDR3 DNA sequence: TGTGCCAGCTCACCGACTTGGGGGGACTCTGGAAACACCATATATTTT. This chain connects TRBV18 to TRBJ1-3, with a tentative D call TRBD1 (5 bases). Germline-derived CDR1 and CDR2 are KGHSH and LQKENI. The CDR3 has 16 amino acids. The V end lost 3 bases, the J end lost 0 bases, and 12 bases lay between the germline ends.

CDR3 residues: CASSQRTSGTDTQYF. For the CDR3, the DNA is TGTGCCAGCAGCCAACGGACTAGCGGGACAGATACGCAGTATTTT. The rearrangement links TRBV4-2 to TRBJ2-3, with TRBD2 matching over 11 bases. The CDR3 sequence is 15 residues long. Per germline, CDR1 LGHNA and CDR2 YNFKEQ. After removal of 2 bases from V and 3 bases from J, the junction contained 1 base not matched to a gene.

The rearrangement uses TRBV27 and TRBJ1-6, with D perhaps matching TRBD1 (5 bases). The ends were cut back, 5 bases at V and 12 bases at J, with 17 bases in the middle. The CDR3 is 14 residues long. Germline CDR1 is MNHEY and CDR2 is SMNVEV (reference sequence). Here the CDR3 reads CASSPRQTYLPLHF. CDR3 in DNA: TGTGCCAGCAGTCCTAGACAGACCTATTTACCCCTCCACTTT.